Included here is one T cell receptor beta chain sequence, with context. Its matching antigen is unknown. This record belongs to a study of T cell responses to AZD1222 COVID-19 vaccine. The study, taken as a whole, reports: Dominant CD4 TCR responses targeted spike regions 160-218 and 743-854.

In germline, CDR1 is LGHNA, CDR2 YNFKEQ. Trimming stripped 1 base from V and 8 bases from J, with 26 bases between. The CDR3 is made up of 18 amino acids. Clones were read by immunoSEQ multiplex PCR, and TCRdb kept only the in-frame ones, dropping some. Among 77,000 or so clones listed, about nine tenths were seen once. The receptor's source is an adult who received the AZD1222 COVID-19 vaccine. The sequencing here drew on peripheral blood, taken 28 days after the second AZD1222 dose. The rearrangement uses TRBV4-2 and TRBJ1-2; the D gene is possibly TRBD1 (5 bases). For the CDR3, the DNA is TGTGCCAGCAGCCAAGGCCCACAGCGGGGCGGAAAAAGCTGGGGCTACACCTTC. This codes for CASSQGPQRGGKSWGYTF.